The present T cell receptor beta chain was sequenced within a study of blood T cell repertoires in COVID-19. Turning to the study itself: Italy, Spain and the United States were the sources of the convalescent and acute COVID-19 samples. Sample material is recorded as cDNA or gDNA derived from T cells, B-cell-depleted T cells, or PBMCs.

Authors' processing steps: Nucleated cell counts were estimated from reference gene primer amplification. Assay: immunoSEQ multiplex PCR; the TCRdb copy retains only in-frame clones and omits some. Clonal size and the V and J genes are those of that table, whereas D and trimming came from the DNA. This sample has 200,000 or so clones; around 80% occur once, and the top ten carry 15% to 20%. The receptor's source is a human donor in a cohort sampled during active COVID-19. Sequences were obtained from peripheral blood.

The CDR3 DNA sequence: TGTGCCAGCTCACCACCCGCAGGAGGACAGTACGAGCAGTACTTC. Residues: CASSPPAGGQYEQYF. The genes are TRBV18 and TRBJ2-7; the D gene is possibly TRBD1 (6 bases). CDR3 length equals 15 residues. Trimming left V 0 bases short and J 4 bases short, with 13 bases between. CDR1 and CDR2 (germline): KGHSH, LQKENI.